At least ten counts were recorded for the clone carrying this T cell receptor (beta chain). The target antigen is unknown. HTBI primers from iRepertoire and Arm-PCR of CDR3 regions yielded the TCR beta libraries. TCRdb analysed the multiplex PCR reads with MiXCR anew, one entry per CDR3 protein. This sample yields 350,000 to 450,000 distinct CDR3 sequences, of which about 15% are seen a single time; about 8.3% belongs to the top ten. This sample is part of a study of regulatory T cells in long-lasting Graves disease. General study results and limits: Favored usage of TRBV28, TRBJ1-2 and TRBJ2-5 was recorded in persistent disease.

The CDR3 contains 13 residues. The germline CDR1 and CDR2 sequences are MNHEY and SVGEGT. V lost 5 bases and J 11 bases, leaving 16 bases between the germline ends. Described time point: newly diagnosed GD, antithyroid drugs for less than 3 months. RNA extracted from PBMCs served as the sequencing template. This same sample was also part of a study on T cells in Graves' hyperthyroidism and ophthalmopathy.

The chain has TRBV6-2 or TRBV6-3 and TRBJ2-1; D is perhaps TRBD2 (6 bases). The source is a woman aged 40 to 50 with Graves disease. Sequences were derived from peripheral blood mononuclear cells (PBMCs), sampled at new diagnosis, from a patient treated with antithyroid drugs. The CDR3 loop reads CASSNAGSPKQFF. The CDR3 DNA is TGTGCCAGCAGTAACGCCGGGAGTCCTAAGCAGTTCTTC.